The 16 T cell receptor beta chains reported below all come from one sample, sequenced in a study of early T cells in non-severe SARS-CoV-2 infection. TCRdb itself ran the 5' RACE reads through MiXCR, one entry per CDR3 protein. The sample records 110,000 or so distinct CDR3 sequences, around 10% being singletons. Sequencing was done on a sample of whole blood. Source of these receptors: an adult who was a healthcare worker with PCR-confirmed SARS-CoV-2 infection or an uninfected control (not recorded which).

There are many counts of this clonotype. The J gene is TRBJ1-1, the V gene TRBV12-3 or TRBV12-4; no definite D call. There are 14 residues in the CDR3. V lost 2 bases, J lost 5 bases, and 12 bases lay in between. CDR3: CASSLMRVETEAFF. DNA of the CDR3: TGTGCCAGCAGTTTAATGAGGGTCGAAACTGAAGCTTTCTTT.

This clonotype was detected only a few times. CDR3 sequence: CASSKWGTSGPLAETQYF. CDR3 in DNA: TGTGCCAGCAGCAAGTGGGGGACTAGCGGCCCTTTGGCAGAGACCCAGTACTTC. The chain links TRBV7-9 to TRBJ2-5, with 11 bases matching TRBD2. This CDR3 has 18 residues. V lost 5 bases and J lost 4; bases outside the gene matches: 15. CDR1 is SEHNR and CDR2 is FQNEAQ in the germline V gene (reference sequence).

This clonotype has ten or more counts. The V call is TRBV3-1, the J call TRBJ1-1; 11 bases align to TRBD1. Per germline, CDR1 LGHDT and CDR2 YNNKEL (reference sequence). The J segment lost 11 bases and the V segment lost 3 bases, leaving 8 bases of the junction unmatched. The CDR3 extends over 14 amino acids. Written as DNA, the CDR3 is TGTGCCAGCAGCCAGGTCGGGACAGGGGGTCTGGCTTTCTTT. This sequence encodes CASSQVGTGGLAFF.

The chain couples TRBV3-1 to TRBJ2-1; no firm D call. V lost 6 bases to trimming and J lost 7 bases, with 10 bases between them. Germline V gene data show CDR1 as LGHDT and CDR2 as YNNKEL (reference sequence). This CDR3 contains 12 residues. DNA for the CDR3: TGTGCCAGCAGTGTTTTAGGGAATGAGCAGTTCTTC. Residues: CASSVLGNEQFF.

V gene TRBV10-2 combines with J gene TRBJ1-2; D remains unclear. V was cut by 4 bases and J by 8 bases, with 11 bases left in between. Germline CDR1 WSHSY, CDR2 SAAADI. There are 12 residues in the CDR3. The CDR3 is CASSGNAGGYTF. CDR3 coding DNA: TGCGCCAGCAGTGGGAACGCCGGAGGCTACACCTTC.

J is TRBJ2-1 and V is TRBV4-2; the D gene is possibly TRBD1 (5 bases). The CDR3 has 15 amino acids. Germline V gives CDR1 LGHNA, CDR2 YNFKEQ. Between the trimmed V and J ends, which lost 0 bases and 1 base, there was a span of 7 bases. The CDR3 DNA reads TGTGCCAGCAGCCAAGAGGGGCCATCCTACAATGAGCAGTTCTTC. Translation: CASSQEGPSYNEQFF.

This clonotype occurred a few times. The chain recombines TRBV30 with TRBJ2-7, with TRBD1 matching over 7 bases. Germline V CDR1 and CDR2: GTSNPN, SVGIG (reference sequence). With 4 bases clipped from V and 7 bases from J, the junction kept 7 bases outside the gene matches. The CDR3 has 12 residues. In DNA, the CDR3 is TGTGCCTGGACAGGGGGTTTCCCAGAGCAGTACTTC. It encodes CAWTGGFPEQYF.

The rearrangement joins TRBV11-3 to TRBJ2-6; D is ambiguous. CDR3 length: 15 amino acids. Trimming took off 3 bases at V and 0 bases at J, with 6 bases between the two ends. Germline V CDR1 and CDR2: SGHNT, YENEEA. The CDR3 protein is CASSFEDSGANVLTF. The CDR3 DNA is TGTGCCAGCAGCTTCGAGGACTCTGGGGCCAACGTCCTGACTTTC.

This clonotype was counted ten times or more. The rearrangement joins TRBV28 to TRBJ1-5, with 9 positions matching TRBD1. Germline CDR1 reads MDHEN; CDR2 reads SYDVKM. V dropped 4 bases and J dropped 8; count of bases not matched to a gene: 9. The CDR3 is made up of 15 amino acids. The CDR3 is CASSSPGTGYKPQHF. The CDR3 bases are TGTGCCAGCAGTTCCCCCGGGACAGGGTATAAGCCCCAGCATTTT.

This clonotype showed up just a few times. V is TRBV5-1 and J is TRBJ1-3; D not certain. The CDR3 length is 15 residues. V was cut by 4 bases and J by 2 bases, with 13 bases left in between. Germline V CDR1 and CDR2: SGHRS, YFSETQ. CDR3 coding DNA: TGCGCCAGCAGCAATGTCCCGAGCGCTGGAAACACCATATATTTT. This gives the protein CASSNVPSAGNTIYF.

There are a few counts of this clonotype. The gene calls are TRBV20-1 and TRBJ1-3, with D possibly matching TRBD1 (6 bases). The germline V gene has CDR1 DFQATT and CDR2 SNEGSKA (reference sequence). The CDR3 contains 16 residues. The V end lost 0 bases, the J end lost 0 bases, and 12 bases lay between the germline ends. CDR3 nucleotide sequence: TGCAGTGCTAGAGAAAGTCAGGGGAACTCTGGAAACACCATATATTTT. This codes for CSARESQGNSGNTIYF.

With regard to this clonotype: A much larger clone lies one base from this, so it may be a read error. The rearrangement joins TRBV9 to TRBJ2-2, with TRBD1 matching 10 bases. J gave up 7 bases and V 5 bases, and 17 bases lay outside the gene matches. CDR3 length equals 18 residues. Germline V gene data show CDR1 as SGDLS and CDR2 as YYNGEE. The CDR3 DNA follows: TGTGCCAGCAGTGTGAGTCCCGGGACAGGGGTTTTCGGCGGGGAGCTGTTTTTT. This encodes CASSVSPGTGVFGGELFF.

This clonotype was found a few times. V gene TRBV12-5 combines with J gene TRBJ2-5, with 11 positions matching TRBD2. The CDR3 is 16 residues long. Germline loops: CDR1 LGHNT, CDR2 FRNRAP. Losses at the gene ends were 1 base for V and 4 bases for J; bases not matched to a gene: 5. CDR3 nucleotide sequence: TGTGCTAGTGGTTTGGGGCTAGCGGGAGGAGGAGAGACCCAGTACTTC. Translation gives CASGLGLAGGGETQYF.

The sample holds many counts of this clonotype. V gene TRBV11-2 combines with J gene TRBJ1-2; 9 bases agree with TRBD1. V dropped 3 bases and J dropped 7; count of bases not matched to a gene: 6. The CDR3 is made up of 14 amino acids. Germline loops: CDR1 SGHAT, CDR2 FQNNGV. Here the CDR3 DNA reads TGTGCCAGCAGCTTGGCGGGACAGGGACGTGGCTACACCTTC. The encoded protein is CASSLAGQGRGYTF.

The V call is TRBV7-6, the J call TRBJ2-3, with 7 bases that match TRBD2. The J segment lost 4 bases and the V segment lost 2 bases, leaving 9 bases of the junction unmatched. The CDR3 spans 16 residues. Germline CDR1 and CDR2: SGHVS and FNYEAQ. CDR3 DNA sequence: TGTGCCAGCAGCTTAACCCCCGGGACTAAGGCAGATACGCAGTATTTT. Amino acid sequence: CASSLTPGTKADTQYF.

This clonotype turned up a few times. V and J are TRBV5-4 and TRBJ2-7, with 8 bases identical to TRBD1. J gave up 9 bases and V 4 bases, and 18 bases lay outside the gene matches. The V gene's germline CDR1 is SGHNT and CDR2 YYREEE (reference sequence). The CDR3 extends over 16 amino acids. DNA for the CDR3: TGTGCCAGCAGCCAGAAAGGACAGGGCGCCTACGAGCGGCAGTACTTC. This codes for CASSQKGQGAYERQYF.